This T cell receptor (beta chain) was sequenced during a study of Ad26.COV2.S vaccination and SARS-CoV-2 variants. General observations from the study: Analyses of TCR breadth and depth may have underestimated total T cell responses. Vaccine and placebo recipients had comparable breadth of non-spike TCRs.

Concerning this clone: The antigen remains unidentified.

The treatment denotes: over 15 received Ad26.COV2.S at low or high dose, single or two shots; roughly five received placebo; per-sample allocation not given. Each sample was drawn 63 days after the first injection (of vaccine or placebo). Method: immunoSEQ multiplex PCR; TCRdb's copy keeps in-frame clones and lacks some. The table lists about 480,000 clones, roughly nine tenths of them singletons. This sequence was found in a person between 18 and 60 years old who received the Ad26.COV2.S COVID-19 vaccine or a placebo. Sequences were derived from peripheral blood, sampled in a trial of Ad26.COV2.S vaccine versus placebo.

As DNA, the CDR3 is TGTGCCAGCAGCAAAGGTACGGGATCGGGCAATGAGCAGTTCTTC. Residues: CASSKGTGSGNEQFF. This chain joins TRBV21-1 and TRBJ2-1; the table's D gene call, TRBD2, was not cross checked with the DNA. TRBV21-1 is flagged as a pseudogene. The CDR3 runs to 15 residues.